Listed here are 20 T cell receptor beta chains from one sample, sequenced in a study of T cell responses to AZD1222 COVID-19 vaccine. The method was immunoSEQ multiplex PCR; TCRdb's version includes in-frame clones alone and lacks a portion of them. The data show about 130,000 clones, with approximately 84% seen just once and more than 20% held by the top ten. This specimen was peripheral blood, taken on day 0 of AZD1222 vaccination. These receptors all stem from an adult in good health.

CDR3 DNA sequence: TGTGCCAGCAGCTTAAGGGGGCTGGGTCAGCCCCAGCATTTT. Translating gives CASSLRGLGQPQHF. The chain combines TRBV7-2 with TRBJ1-5, with 7 bases aligning to TRBD1. The CDR3 loop spans 14 amino acids. V was pared by 2 bases and J by 6 bases, with 4 bases of the junction left unmatched. Per germline, CDR1 SGHTA and CDR2 FQGNSA.

The genes are TRBV6-2 or TRBV6-3 and TRBJ1-5; tentatively, D is TRBD1 (5 bases). Germline V CDR1 and CDR2: MNHEY, SVGEGT. Trimming stripped 5 bases from V and 2 bases from J, with 16 bases between. This CDR3 is 16 amino acids long. The CDR3 spells CASSQTTGVGNQPQHF. In DNA form, the CDR3 reads TGTGCCAGCAGTCAAACCACAGGTGTCGGCAATCAGCCCCAGCATTTT.

This clone was observed once. The chain carries TRBV6-6 and TRBJ1-5; D ambiguous. Germline V gives CDR1 MNHNY, CDR2 SVGAGI (reference sequence). Trimming left V 6 bases short and J 10 bases short, with 19 bases between. The CDR3 spans 14 residues. This chain's CDR3 is CASRPRAGGSPQHF. Here the CDR3 DNA reads TGTGCCAGCAGACCAAGGGCAGGAGGTAGCCCCCAGCATTTT.

The V gene is TRBV15, the J gene TRBJ2-3, with D possibly being TRBD1 (8 bases). The germline V and J ends were trimmed by 3 bases and 1 base, with 17 bases remaining between them. Germline lookup yields CDR1 LNHNV and CDR2 YYDKDF (reference sequence). This CDR3 spans 17 amino acids. CDR3 sequence: CATSRVTTGGGTDTQYF. The CDR3 DNA sequence: TGTGCCACCAGCAGGGTGACCACAGGGGGGGGCACAGATACGCAGTATTTT.

This clone was detected once. The chain couples TRBV9 to TRBJ1-6; D not certain. This CDR3 spans 15 amino acids. The germline V and J ends were trimmed by 2 bases and 5 bases, with 11 bases remaining between them. CDR1 is SGDLS, CDR2 YYNGEE, per germline. In DNA form, the CDR3 reads TGTGCCAGCAGCGTCTCGGGGAGGAATAATTCACCCCTCCACTTT. It encodes CASSVSGRNNSPLHF.

The chain has TRBV20-1 and TRBJ2-3; D not certain. V lost 3 bases to trimming and J lost 4 bases, with 2 bases between them. The CDR3 runs to 10 residues. Germline V gene lookup returns CDR1 DFQATT and CDR2 SNEGSKA (reference sequence). The CDR3 loop reads CSASADTQYF. For the CDR3, the DNA is TGCAGTGCTAGTGCAGATACGCAGTATTTT.

V is TRBV6-2 or TRBV6-3 and J is TRBJ1-2; the D is unclear. This CDR3 spans 14 amino acids. Germline V gene lookup returns CDR1 MNHEY and CDR2 SVGEGT. The V end lost 2 bases, the J end lost 4 bases, and 11 bases lay between the germline ends. The CDR3 DNA reads TGTGCCAGCAGTTACATGGGATCAAGCTATGGCTACACCTTC. Its translation is CASSYMGSSYGYTF.

V usage is TRBV5-5 and J usage is TRBJ1-1; D unclear. Germline V gene data show CDR1 as SGHKS and CDR2 as YYEKEE (reference sequence). The V end lost 0 bases, the J end lost 1 base, and 10 bases lay between the germline ends. This CDR3 has 15 residues. CDR3 loop: CASSLVSFGNTEAFF. The CDR3 DNA reads TGTGCCAGCAGCTTGGTTTCGTTCGGGAACACTGAAGCTTTCTTT.

This rearrangement joins TRBV19 to TRBJ1-5, with 7 bases that match TRBD1. The trim removed 1 base at V and 2 bases at J, leaving 5 bases unmatched. This CDR3 contains 16 residues. Germline CDR1 reads LNHDA; CDR2 reads SQIVND (reference sequence). The CDR3 DNA follows: TGTGCCAGTAGTATAGGCCGGGACAGCGGCAATCAGCCCCAGCATTTT. It is translated as CASSIGRDSGNQPQHF.

A few counts support this clone. The chain joins TRBV29-1 to TRBJ1-4; 9 bases align to TRBD1. The CDR3 has 15 residues. From germline, CDR1 is SQVTM and CDR2 ANQGSEA. J was trimmed by 6 bases and V by 8 bases; bases with no gene match: 13. In DNA form, the CDR3 reads TGCAGCAAACCGGACAGGGGACCTCCTGATGAAAAACTGTTTTTT. Translation: CSKPDRGPPDEKLFF.

The chain is built from TRBV5-6 and TRBJ1-5; TRBD1 might be the D (5 bases). The CDR3 contains 15 residues. Trimming cost V 4 bases and J 0 bases, with 11 bases left between them. Germline lookup yields CDR1 SGHDT and CDR2 YYEEEE. CDR3 residues: CASSTTEYSNQPQHF. CDR3 DNA: TGTGCCAGCAGCACGACAGAATATAGCAATCAGCCCCAGCATTTT.

Only one count was recorded for this clone. The chain carries TRBV9 and TRBJ2-1, with D maybe TRBD2 (5 bases). CDR1 and CDR2 from the germline V gene are SGDLS and YYNGEE. The V end was cut by 3 bases, the J end by 5 bases, with 15 bases between. The CDR3 is 15 residues long. The CDR3 region is CASSAYRTPHNEQFF. The CDR3 DNA reads TGTGCCAGCAGCGCCTACCGGACTCCCCACAATGAGCAGTTCTTC.

The chain has TRBV6-5 and TRBJ1-4; D not certain. The CDR3 is 12 residues long. V was cut by 6 bases and J by 6 bases, with 8 bases left in between. The germline gives CDR1 MNHEY, CDR2 SVGAGI. The CDR3, as DNA: TGTGCCAGCAGAGATTTGTATGAAAAACTGTTTTTT. Translated: CASRDLYEKLFF.

The CDR3 region has the DNA TGTGCCAGCAGCCGGGGGGCCTGGCCCGATGGCTACACCTTC. This gives the protein CASSRGAWPDGYTF. This chain links TRBV9 with TRBJ1-2, with TRBD1 as a possible D gene (6 bases). Germline V gene data show CDR1 as SGDLS and CDR2 as YYNGEE. This CDR3 comprises 14 residues. The germline V and J ends were trimmed by 4 bases and 6 bases, with 16 bases remaining between them.

The V call is TRBV9, the J call TRBJ1-1, with TRBD1 matching over 9 bases. Germline values: CDR1 SGDLS, CDR2 YYNGEE. This CDR3 has 16 residues. V dropped 2 bases and J dropped 3; count of bases not matched to a gene: 8. In DNA, the CDR3 is TGTGCCAGCAGCGTGGGACAGGGTTGGGGCCACACTGAAGCTTTCTTT. Its protein is CASSVGQGWGHTEAFF.

Points on this clone: This specimen includes other DNA sequences encoding the same CDR3. This chain uses TRBV19 with TRBJ1-5, with D unresolved. This CDR3 has 12 amino acids. Germline-derived CDR1 and CDR2 are LNHDA and SQIVND (reference sequence). The V gene lost 6 bases and the J gene lost 1 base, with 4 bases spanning the gap. CDR3 amino acids: CASRDSNQPQHF. The CDR3 DNA follows: TGTGCCAGTAGAGACAGCAATCAGCCCCAGCATTTT.

The rearrangement uses TRBV19 and TRBJ2-3; 7 bases are a match to TRBD2. CDR3 size: 15 residues. After removal of 9 bases from V and 1 base from J, the junction contained 10 bases not matched to a gene. CDR1 is LNHDA, CDR2 SQIVND, per germline (reference sequence). CDR3 bases: TGTGCCAGCAAGGGAGGGATGGGGGGCACAGATACGCAGTATTTT. Protein: CASKGGMGGTDTQYF.

This clone has just a few counts. The V call is TRBV7-8, the J call TRBJ1-4; 8 bases map to TRBD1. The CDR3 runs 18 residues. The V gene end was trimmed by 5 bases and the J gene end by 4 bases; junction bases not matched to a gene: 15. Per germline, CDR1 SGHVS and CDR2 FQNEAQ. Here the CDR3 DNA reads TGTGCCAGCAGCGTCCGCGAGAATACAGGGGGTTTTAATGAAAAACTGTTTTTT. Residues: CASSVRENTGGFNEKLFF.

The chain uses TRBV27 and TRBJ1-1; D gene uncertain. The CDR3 spans 14 residues. Germline CDR1 is MNHEY and CDR2 is SMNVEV (reference sequence). V lost 5 bases and J 1 base, leaving 11 bases between the germline ends. This chain's CDR3 is CASSLQSGNTEAFF. For the CDR3, the DNA is TGTGCCAGCAGTCTCCAGTCGGGGAACACTGAAGCTTTCTTT.

The chain carries TRBV7-2 and TRBJ2-6; no firm D call. Trimming pared 5 bases from V and 4 bases from J, leaving 6 bases between. The V gene's germline CDR1 is SGHTA and CDR2 FQGNSA. The length of the CDR3 is 13 residues. The DNA for the CDR3 is TGTGCCAGCAGCCCCGGCGGGGCCAACGTCCTGACTTTC. Translating gives CASSPGGANVLTF.